This TCR beta chain originates from a study of T cell responses to AZD1222 COVID-19 vaccine. Study-level results: Just five or six AZD1222 recipients were seropositive at baseline. The sample set comprised mostly white British donors with more females, and clonal diversity was possibly underestimated. Increased Spike-specific TCR breadth and depth were observed after two AZD1222 doses. There were vaccine-associated CD4 TCRs across spike, dominant at 160-218 and 743-854.

Generated by immunoSEQ multiplex PCR, the TCRdb table keeps only in-frame clones and is missing some. The sample contains 90,000 to 120,000 clones, roughly 87% of which appear only once. CDR1 SGHNT and CDR2 YYREEE come from the germline V gene (reference sequence). The CDR3 is 15 residues long. J was trimmed by 3 bases and V by 0 bases; bases with no gene match: 5. This clone was observed a single time. Its matching antigen is unknown. The source is an adult who received the AZD1222 COVID-19 vaccine. The sequenced sample was peripheral blood, obtained 28 days after the second AZD1222 dose. The J gene is TRBJ2-7, the V gene TRBV5-4; 8 nucleotides match TRBD1. Written as DNA, the CDR3 is TGTGCCAGCAGCTTGGGACGGACAGGGCACTACGAGCAGTACTTC. Encoded protein: CASSLGRTGHYEQYF.